Below are 21 T cell receptor beta chains sequenced from a single sample in a study of CXCR3-negative and CXCR3-positive naive CD8 T cells. The authors made the TRB cDNA libraries by 5' RACE using UMI labels. TCRdb re-called the 5' RACE reads; one entry per CDR3 protein, DNA not given. The sample includes about 120,000 distinct CDR3 sequences. Overall study findings and caveats: More hydrophobic TRB CDR3s occurred in CXCR3-positive than in CXCR3-negative naive cells.

These TCRs are of unknown antigen specificity. The sequenced sample consisted of naive CXCR3+ CD8+ T cells from blood. Subset of the sample: CD45RO-CCR7+CD27+CD95- naive CD8+ T cells expressing CXCR3 (TNR3+). The receptor source for this set is a human donor in good health. Some clones in this sample may be carry-over from other donors' samples.

V and J are TRBV4-3 and TRBJ1-2. The CDR3 runs 14 residues. Germline CDR1 and CDR2: LGHNA and YSLEER. CDR3 in amino acids: CASSQDEGYYGYTF.

The genes are TRBV29-1 and TRBJ1-1. The CDR3 totals 12 residues. Germline CDR1 SQVTM, CDR2 ANQGSEA. CDR3 in amino acids: CSVLTANTEAFF.

The V call is TRBV7-3, the J call TRBJ2-5; TCRdb calls TRBD1, which cannot be checked without DNA. The CDR3 has 12 residues. Germline-derived CDR1 and CDR2 are SGHTA and FQGTGA. The CDR3 reads CASSSPGETQYF.

The chain combines TRBV29-1 with TRBJ2-7; the D call from TCRdb, TRBD1, cannot be confirmed without DNA. CDR1 and CDR2 (germline): SQVTM, ANQGSEA. The CDR3 is 14 amino acids. The CDR3 here is CSVEGVPGISEQYF.

The J gene is TRBJ2-7, the V gene TRBV28. This CDR3 is 11 amino acids long. Germline loops: CDR1 MDHEN, CDR2 SYDVKM. This CDR3 reads CASSLLYEQYF.

The CDR3 spells CASSSPRGPGDTQYF. The gene calls are TRBV5-1 and TRBJ2-3; as DNA is missing, the TRBD2 call by TCRdb cannot be tested. The CDR3 consists of 15 residues. CDR1 is SGHRS, CDR2 YFSETQ, per germline. The whole variable domain, remainder taken from reference TRBV5-1 and TRBJ2-3, is KAGVTQTPRYLIKTRGQQVTLSCSPISGHRSVSWYQQTPGQGLQFLFEYFSETQRNKGNFPGRFSGRQFSNSRSEMNVSTLELGDSALYLCASSSPRGPGDTQYFGPGTRLTVL.

The chain has TRBV10-3 and TRBJ2-1. CDR1 and CDR2 from the germline V gene are ENHRY and SYGVKD. CDR3 length equals 12 residues. CDR3: CAISGRDNEQFF.

The chain carries TRBV7-9 and TRBJ1-1. Per germline, CDR1 SEHNR and CDR2 FQNEAQ (reference sequence). The CDR3 contains 16 residues. Here the CDR3 reads CASSPREEGLNTEAFF.

The chain has TRBV7-8 and TRBJ2-7; without DNA, the TCRdb call of TRBD1 cannot be checked. Germline CDR1 is SGHVS and CDR2 is FQNEAQ. The CDR3 loop spans 14 amino acids. CDR3: CASSPGDSSYEQYF.

The chain uses TRBV6-5 and TRBJ2-1; TCRdb picks TRBD1, but there is no DNA to check that call. Germline CDR1 MNHEY, CDR2 SVGAGI. This CDR3 spans 15 amino acids. CDR3 amino acids: CASSHDRGDGNEQFF.

The chain recombines TRBV6-6 with TRBJ1-1. Germline V lookup: CDR1 MNHNY, CDR2 SVGAGI (reference sequence). This CDR3 contains 14 residues. The chain's CDR3 is CASPRFGTNTEAFF.

The chain couples TRBV7-2 to TRBJ2-7; the D gene TCRdb calls, TRBD2, cannot be checked with no DNA. The germline V gene has CDR1 SGHTA and CDR2 FQGNSA. The CDR3 contains 18 residues. CDR3 sequence reads: CASSSQTSGRAFFYEQYF.

This chain joins TRBV7-2 and TRBJ1-3. The CDR3 is made up of 14 amino acids. Germline CDR1 is SGHTA and CDR2 is FQGNSA. This CDR3 is CASLSGGTGNTIYF.

The V and J genes are TRBV9 and TRBJ1-1; TCRdb indicates TRBD1, and absent DNA this call remains unverified. This CDR3 contains 16 residues. CDR1 is SGDLS, CDR2 YYNGEE, per germline. The CDR3 loop is CASSTNRDSVNTEAFF.

V gene TRBV7-8 combines with J gene TRBJ2-5; absent DNA, TCRdb's TRBD2 call cannot be checked. The CDR3 is made up of 15 amino acids. CDR1 is SGHVS and CDR2 is FQNEAQ in the germline V gene. Here the CDR3 reads CASSLVGGSQETQYF.

The genes are TRBV7-6 and TRBJ2-3; the D call from TCRdb, TRBD1, cannot be confirmed without DNA. CDR1 and CDR2 (germline): SGHVS, FNYEAQ. This CDR3 comprises 15 residues. The CDR3 region is CASSLNRAAGDTQYF.

The chain uses TRBV20-1 and TRBJ2-1; the TRBD1 assignment by TCRdb is unverifiable without DNA. The germline V gene encodes CDR1 DFQATT and CDR2 SNEGSKA (reference sequence). The length of the CDR3 is 12 residues. CDR3 region: CSATKGGTEQFF.

The CDR3 sequence is CASGSLAGLAYEQYF. The chain combines TRBV27 with TRBJ2-7; no DNA is available, so the TRBD2 call from TCRdb remains unchecked. The CDR3 totals 15 residues. Germline CDR1 is MNHEY and CDR2 is SMNVEV (reference sequence).

The chain joins TRBV20-1 to TRBJ1-2; TCRdb indicates TRBD1, and absent DNA this call remains unverified. This CDR3 has 13 residues. CDR1 and CDR2 (germline): DFQATT, SNEGSKA (reference sequence). The CDR3 sequence: CTKTGGYDYGYTF.

The V and J genes are TRBV2 and TRBJ2-1; the D call from TCRdb, TRBD1, cannot be confirmed without DNA. CDR1 and CDR2 (germline): SNHLY, FYNNEI. This CDR3 has 12 residues. The CDR3 spells CASSEGGGEQFF. Filled out from reference TRBV2 and TRBJ2-1, the complete variable domain reads EPEVTQTPSHQVTQMGQEVILRCVPISNHLYFYWYRQILGQKVEFLVSFYNNEISEKSEIFDDQFSVERPDGSNFTLKIRSTKLEDSAMYFCASSEGGGEQFFGPGTRLTVL.

This chain links TRBV18 with TRBJ2-3; TCRdb's assignment of TRBD1 cannot be checked, as there is no DNA. This CDR3 region has 16 residues. Germline V CDR1 and CDR2: KGHSH, LQKENI. The chain's CDR3 is CASSPPRDRSTDTQYF.